The T cell receptor (beta chain) described here comes from a study of cytomegalovirus exposure and HLA in healthy donors. The study's findings and limits: Reports credit the classifier with highly specific, highly sensitive diagnosis of cytomegalovirus status. Through in vitro validation, three CMV-associated chains were shown to be specific for CMV antigens.

The V segment lost 1 base and the J segment 0 bases; nucleotides outside the gene matches: 5. Germline values: CDR1 MNHNS, CDR2 SASEGT. The CDR3 runs 16 residues. The method was immunoSEQ multiplex PCR; TCRdb's version includes in-frame clones alone and lacks a portion of them. The table lists tens of thousands of clones, 95% of them singletons. Concerning this clone: Its antigen is not identified.

The source material was PBMCs. The chain has TRBV6-1 and TRBJ1-1; 7 nucleotides agree with TRBD1. This receptor was obtained from a woman younger than 30 in good health and CMV-seropositive. In DNA, the CDR3 is TGTGCCAGCAGTGAAGGGACAGGACCTATGAACACTGAAGCTTTCTTT. This codes for CASSEGTGPMNTEAFF.